The 2 T cell receptor beta chains given below trace back to one sample, sequenced in a study of blood T cell repertoires in COVID-19. The repertoire was sequenced with immunoSEQ multiplex PCR; TCRdb's copy has only in-frame clones and lacks some. This table holds roughly 200,000 clones, roughly 88% found once. The specimen was PBMCs or T cells enriched from blood (not recorded which). All receptors come from a woman in her thirties or forties with acute COVID-19.

This chain joins TRBV19 and TRBJ2-1, with 7 bases lining up with TRBD2. The CDR3 has 15 residues. V lost 6 bases, J lost 3 bases, and 8 bases stayed unmatched. Germline CDR1 LNHDA, CDR2 SQIVND (reference sequence). The CDR3 spells CASRISGAIYNEQFF. DNA of the CDR3: TGTGCCAGTAGGATAAGCGGGGCCATCTACAATGAGCAGTTCTTC. The full variable domain, with the rest looked up from reference TRBV19 and TRBJ2-1, is DGGITQSPKYLFRKEGQNVTLSCEQNLNHDAMYWYRQDPGQGLRLIYYSQIVNDFQKGDIAEGYSVSREKKESFPLTVTSAQKNPTAFYLCASRISGAIYNEQFFGPGTRLTVL.

V is TRBV19 and J is TRBJ1-2; 8 bases fit TRBD1. Germline V lookup: CDR1 LNHDA, CDR2 SQIVND (reference sequence). The CDR3 is 15 residues long. Trimming at V came to 4 bases and at J to 5 bases, leaving 9 bases not matched to a gene. The CDR3 spells CASSTRTGQGYGYTF. As DNA, the CDR3 is TGTGCCAGTAGTACCCGGACAGGGCAAGGTTATGGCTACACCTTC. Variable domain in full (rest from reference TRBV19 and TRBJ1-2): DGGITQSPKYLFRKEGQNVTLSCEQNLNHDAMYWYRQDPGQGLRLIYYSQIVNDFQKGDIAEGYSVSREKKESFPLTVTSAQKNPTAFYLCASSTRTGQGYGYTFGSGTRLTVV.